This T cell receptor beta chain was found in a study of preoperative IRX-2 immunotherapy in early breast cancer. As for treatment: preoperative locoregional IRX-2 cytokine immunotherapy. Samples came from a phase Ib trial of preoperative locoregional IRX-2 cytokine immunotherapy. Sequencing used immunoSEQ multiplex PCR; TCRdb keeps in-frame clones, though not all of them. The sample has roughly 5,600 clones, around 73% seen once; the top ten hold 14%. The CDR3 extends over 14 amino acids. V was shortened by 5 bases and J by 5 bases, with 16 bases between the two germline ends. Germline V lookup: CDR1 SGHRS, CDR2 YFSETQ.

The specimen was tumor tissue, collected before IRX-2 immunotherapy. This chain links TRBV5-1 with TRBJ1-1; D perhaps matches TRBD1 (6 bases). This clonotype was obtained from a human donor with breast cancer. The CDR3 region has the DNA TGCGCCAGCAGGCGGGATAGGGGGTGGACTGAAGCTTTCTTT. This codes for CASRRDRGWTEAFF.